Presented here are 12 T cell receptor beta chains from one specimen sequenced in a study of beta chain features in type 1 diabetes. Investigators reverse transcribed all isolated RNA, so they sequenced expressed TCRB transcripts. Profiling relied on immunoSEQ multiplex PCR, and the TCRdb table lists in-frame clones only, not all of them. The table records 600,000 to 750,000 clones, approximately 13% of them present only once. General study findings and limits: Type 1 diabetes patients showed a moderate but significant shortening of TCRB CDR3s in all four CD4+ subsets.

These TCRs' antigens remain unknown. Source material: naive CD4+ T cells from blood. These receptors were taken from a man in his thirties or forties with type 1 diabetes.

This clone appeared a few times. The chain has TRBV29-1 and TRBJ2-5; 11 bases line up with TRBD1. The germline gives CDR1 SQVTM, CDR2 ANQGSEA. CDR3 size: 14 residues. V gave up 6 bases and J gave up 5 bases; unmatched junction bases: 8. CDR3: CSVVGTGGRETQYF. As DNA, the CDR3 is TGCAGCGTCGTCGGGACAGGGGGACGGGAGACCCAGTACTTC.

This chain links TRBV7-9 with TRBJ2-1; TRBD2 is a possible D gene (5 bases). The germline V gene has CDR1 SEHNR and CDR2 FQNEAQ (reference sequence). V lost 6 bases and J 2 bases, leaving 11 bases between the germline ends. The CDR3 covers 14 residues. CDR3 in amino acids: CASRPDGTYNEQFF. CDR3 nucleotides: TGTGCCAGCAGGCCGGACGGGACCTACAATGAGCAGTTCTTC.

This clone has only a few counts. The chain joins TRBV27 to TRBJ1-3; no firm D call. The V gene lost 2 bases and the J gene lost 0 bases, with 11 bases spanning the gap. Germline CDR1 and CDR2: MNHEY and SMNVEV (reference sequence). The CDR3 has 16 amino acids. As DNA, the CDR3 is TGTGCCAGCAGTTTAGGCCCCGGCAGCTCTGGAAACACCATATATTTT. This codes for CASSLGPGSSGNTIYF.

This chain joins TRBV5-7 and TRBJ1-2; D is undetermined. TRBV5-7 is an ORF; its function is uncertain. This CDR3 comprises 13 residues. V shed 0 bases and J shed 4 bases, with 7 bases lying between them. CDR3 sequence (DNA): TGTGCCAGCAGCTTGGGGGTTGGCTATGGCTACACCTTC. It specifies CASSLGVGYGYTF.

This clone was seen only a few times. This chain connects TRBV5-4 to TRBJ2-3; D might be TRBD1 (6 bases). CDR1 and CDR2 from the germline V gene are SGHNT and YYREEE (reference sequence). Trimming left V 0 bases short and J 2 bases short, with 10 bases between. This CDR3 spans 15 amino acids. This CDR3 is CASSLVAGATDTQYF. The CDR3 DNA reads TGTGCCAGCAGCTTGGTGGCAGGGGCCACAGATACGCAGTATTTT.

In this sample, this clone turned up many times. The V call is TRBV9, the J call TRBJ2-7; possibly TRBD1 for D (6 bases). The CDR3 consists of 14 residues. Trimming left V 3 bases short and J 2 bases short, with 12 bases between. Germline V lookup: CDR1 SGDLS, CDR2 YYNGEE. CDR3 residues: CASSGGTSAYEQYF. CDR3 DNA sequence: TGTGCCAGCAGCGGAGGGACATCTGCCTACGAGCAGTACTTC. Drawing the rest from reference TRBV9 and TRBJ2-7, the complete variable domain is DSGVTQTPKHLITATGQRVTLRCSPRSGDLSVYWYQQSLDQGLQFLIQYYNGEERAKGNILERFSAQQFPDLHSELNLSSLELGDSALYFCASSGGTSAYEQYFGPGTRLTVT.

This clone was recorded once. The chain's CDR3 is CATSRGVGKLFF. The CDR3 coding sequence is TGTGCCACCAGCAGAGGAGTGGGAAAACTGTTTTTT. The chain has TRBV15 and TRBJ1-4, with no clear D. The CDR3 spans 12 residues. Germline V gene lookup returns CDR1 LNHNV and CDR2 YYDKDF (reference sequence). V lost 1 base to trimming and J lost 10 bases, with 7 bases between them.

This clone was found a few times. The rearrangement uses TRBV27 and TRBJ1-2; 9 nucleotides align to TRBD1. Trimming took 0 bases from V and 4 from J; bases not matched to a gene: 9. Germline V lookup: CDR1 MNHEY, CDR2 SMNVEV (reference sequence). The CDR3 totals 17 residues. CDR3 nucleotide sequence: TGTGCCAGCAGTTTATCAAGGACAGGGGACGGGATCTATGGCTACACCTTC. This encodes CASSLSRTGDGIYGYTF.

In this sample, this clone turned up a few times. CDR3 region: CSVADASILSTDTQYF. CDR3 coding DNA: TGCAGCGTTGCCGACGCTAGCATCCTTAGCACAGATACGCAGTATTTT. The V and J genes are TRBV29-1 and TRBJ2-3; a possible D gene is TRBD2 (5 bases). Trimming removed 4 bases at V and 0 bases at J, with 17 bases between. This CDR3 comprises 16 residues. Per germline, CDR1 SQVTM and CDR2 ANQGSEA.

The sample holds a few counts of this clone. The chain has TRBV19 and TRBJ1-4; D gene ambiguous. Trimming shortened V by 4 bases and J by 0 bases, and 15 bases separated the two germline ends. Per the germline V gene, CDR1 is LNHDA and CDR2 is SQIVND (reference sequence). The CDR3 totals 17 residues. The CDR3: CASSSPTGIATNEKLFF. CDR3 DNA sequence: TGTGCCAGTAGTAGCCCCACGGGGATTGCAACTAATGAAAAACTGTTTTTT.

The V call is TRBV27, the J call TRBJ2-1; 9 bases agree with TRBD2. Germline loops: CDR1 MNHEY, CDR2 SMNVEV (reference sequence). The CDR3 runs 15 residues. V shed 2 bases and J 2 bases; nucleotides not matched to a gene: 1. CDR3: CASSLAGGPYNEQFF. The DNA of the CDR3 is TGTGCCAGCAGTTTAGCGGGGGGGCCCTACAATGAGCAGTTCTTC.

This clone has just a few counts. In nucleotides, the CDR3 is TGTGCCAGCAGCCTCGGAGAGGGGTCCGGGGCCAACGTCCTGACTTTC. This encodes CASSLGEGSGANVLTF. The chain couples TRBV4-2 to TRBJ2-6; the D call may be TRBD1 or TRBD2 (5 bases each). CDR1 and CDR2 from the germline V gene are LGHNA and YNFKEQ. This CDR3 comprises 16 residues. V gave up 4 bases and J gave up 4 bases, with 14 bases separating them.